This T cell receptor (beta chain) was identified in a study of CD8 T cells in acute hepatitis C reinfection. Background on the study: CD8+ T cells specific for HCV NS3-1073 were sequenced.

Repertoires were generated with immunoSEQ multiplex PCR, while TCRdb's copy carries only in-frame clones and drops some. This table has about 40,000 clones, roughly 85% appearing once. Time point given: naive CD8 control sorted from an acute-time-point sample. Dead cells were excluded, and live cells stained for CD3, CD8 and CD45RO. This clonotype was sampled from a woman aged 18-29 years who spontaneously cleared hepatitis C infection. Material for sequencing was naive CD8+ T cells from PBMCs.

CDR3 nucleotide sequence: TGTGCTAGTGGTTTGACGCCATTGACTAGCGGGAGGGCCATGAATGAGCAGTTCTTC. It specifies CASGLTPLTSGRAMNEQFF. The J gene is TRBJ2-1, the V gene TRBV12-5; 14 bases are a match to TRBD2. From germline, CDR1 is LGHNT and CDR2 FRNRAP. The junction had 13 bases not matched to a gene; V was cut back by 2 bases and J by 7 bases. The CDR3 is 19 amino acids.